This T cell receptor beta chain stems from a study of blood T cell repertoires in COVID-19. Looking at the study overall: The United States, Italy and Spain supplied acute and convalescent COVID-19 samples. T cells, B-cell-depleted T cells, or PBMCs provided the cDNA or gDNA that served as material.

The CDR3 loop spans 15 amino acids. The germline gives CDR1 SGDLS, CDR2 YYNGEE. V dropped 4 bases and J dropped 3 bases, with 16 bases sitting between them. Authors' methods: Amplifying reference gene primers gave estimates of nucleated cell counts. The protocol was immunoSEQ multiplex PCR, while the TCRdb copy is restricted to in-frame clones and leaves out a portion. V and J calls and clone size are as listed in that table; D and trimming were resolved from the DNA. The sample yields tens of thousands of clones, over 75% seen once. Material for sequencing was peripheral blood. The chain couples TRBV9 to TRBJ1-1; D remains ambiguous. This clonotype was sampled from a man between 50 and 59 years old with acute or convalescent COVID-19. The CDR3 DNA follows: TGTGCCAGCAGCCCAAAACCCCGTCGGGACACTGAAGCTTTCTTT. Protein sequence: CASSPKPRRDTEAFF.